This TCR beta chain was recorded in a study of blood T cells in healthy people across ages (dated by TCRdb to about 2015). Looking at the study overall: In model experiments, template switching captured roughly one uniquely barcoded TCR beta cDNA molecule for every two T cells. Using deep sequencing normalized with unique cDNA molecular identifiers, the study measured how TCR beta repertoire diversity changes with age. Donors were grouped into four age groups: young (average 16 years), middle-aged (39), aged (roughly 62) and long-lived (roughly 80). To avoid experimental bias, donors of different ages were randomly spread across the sequencing lanes. Two additional independent replicas of 1 million unique cDNA reads from the same blood draw were analyzed for two donors (one aged 18 to 29 and one aged 80 or older).

Libraries were prepared through 5' RACE. TCRdb shows the sequencer as Illumina HiSeq 2500. A second roughly 6 to 11 cycle PCR used a sample-barcoded 5' primer and a J-beta primer mix. Each TCR beta cDNA molecule received a unique molecular identifier from a template-switch 5' adaptor carrying 12 random nucleotides. Each sample yielded at least 3 million CDR3-containing paired-end reads. First-strand cDNA synthesis was performed from all RNA using the Mint cDNA synthesis kit, with priming by a TRBC-specific oligonucleotide. All cDNA was treated with uracil-DNA glycosylase and then went through a first 18-cycle PCR with the universal primers M1SS and BC2_uni_R. In the source study's methods: Normalization of each sample was performed by random selection of 1 million high-quality reads, each carrying a distinct molecular identifier. Instead of being binned into consensus sequences, reads with shared molecular identifiers were discarded. MiTCR, set to a Q25 quality threshold and the strictest error-elimination algorithm, was used for CDR3 identification, clonotype clustering and error correction. Lower-bound total TCR beta diversity was estimated with a nonparametric unseen species model using Euler transformation. Using fastp at Q25 and MiXCR, TCRdb reprocessed the public reads and kept productive beta chains. Identical CDR3 proteins give one entry, which carries the most common genes and DNA. The V and J calls follow TCRdb's processing rather than the paper's. This sample lists more than 1,400,000 distinct CDR3 sequences; roughly 40% were detected once. The ten biggest clones cover 6.5% to 10% of the sample.

What the study reported, not specific to this receptor: Estimates of total diversity based on one million sequenced T cells were considered lower bounds and underestimates. Donor CMV infection status was unknown, potentially confounding age-related changes in expanded clonotypes. Conclusive comparison of naive and antigen-experienced compartments was prevented by the profiling of bulk unsorted PBMCs. Observed TCR beta diversity per million T cells fell roughly linearly with age, and a significant reduction was already apparent by age roughly 41. A strong correlation was found between observed TCR beta diversity and the percentage of naive T cells measured by flow cytometry. The long-lived group showed more naive CD4+ T cells, fewer expanded clones and increased TCR diversity than the aged group, suggesting age selection.

The CDR3 spans 12 residues, from the cysteine through the phenylalanine. Of all the DNA, just the CDR3 is kept, 36 bases in frame from base 1. The germline V gene sets CDR1 to MNHNS and CDR2 to SASEGT. V drops 5 bases and J drops 7 bases, leaving 9 bases in between. The roughly 39 donors, aged roughly 6 to 95 years, were systemically healthy Caucasian individuals from Russia. Each donor gave 8 to 10 milliliters of peripheral blood, drawn into EDTA-treated Vacutainer tubes. PBMCs were isolated by Ficoll-Paque density-gradient centrifugation, with at least 7 million obtained per sample. Trizol reagent was used to extract total RNA from the PBMCs, yielding at least 6 micrograms per sample. For every donor, flow cytometry on a PBMC aliquot measured the percentage of naive CD45RAhigh/CD27high T cells. Points on this clonotype: There is no known antigen for this receptor. No base-level quality is on record; no much larger clone is a single base apart.

The specimen sequenced was blood. This TCR was recovered from a woman under 30 in good health. The chain links TRBV6-1 with TRBJ1-5, with the D gene not confidently named. The nucleotide sequence is given as TGTGCCAGCAGTACCTTAAGGCAGCCCCAGCATTTT. Its protein product is CASSTLRQPQHF.